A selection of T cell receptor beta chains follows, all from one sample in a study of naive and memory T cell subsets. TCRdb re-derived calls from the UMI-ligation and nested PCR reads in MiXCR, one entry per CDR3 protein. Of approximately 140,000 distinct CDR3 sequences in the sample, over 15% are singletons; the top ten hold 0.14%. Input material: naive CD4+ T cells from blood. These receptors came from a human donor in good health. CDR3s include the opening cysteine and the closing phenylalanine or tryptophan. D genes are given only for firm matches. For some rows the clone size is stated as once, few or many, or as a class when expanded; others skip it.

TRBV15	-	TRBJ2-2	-	TGTGCCACCAGCAGAGACGGGGCGGCCACCGGGGAGCTGTTTTTT	CATSRDGAATGELFF
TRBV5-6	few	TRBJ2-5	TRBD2	TGTGCCAGCAGCTTGGCGGGGAGGGAGGGGGAGACCCAGTACTTC	CASSLAGREGETQYF
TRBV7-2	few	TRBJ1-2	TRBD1	TGTGCCAGCAGGGAACGGGGACAGCTCTATGGCTACACCTTC	CASRERGQLYGYTF
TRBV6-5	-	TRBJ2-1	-	TGTGCCAGCAGACTTGTAGGGGGGTCCTACAATGAGCAGTTCTTC	CASRLVGGSYNEQFF
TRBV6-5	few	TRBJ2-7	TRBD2	TGTGCCAGCAGTCCGGGACTAGCGGGATTCGAGCAGTACTTC	CASSPGLAGFEQYF
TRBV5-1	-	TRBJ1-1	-	TGCGCCAGCAGCTTGGAAACAGGGATGGTGAAAACTGAAGCTTTCTTT	CASSLETGMVKTEAFF
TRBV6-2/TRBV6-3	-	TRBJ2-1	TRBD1	TGTGCCAGCAGCCCGCGCGGGACAGGTGATCACAATGAGCAGTTCTTC	CASSPRGTGDHNEQFF
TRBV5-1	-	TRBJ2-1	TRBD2	TGCGCCAGCAGCACGGGAACTAGCGGCGTAAATGAGCAGTTCTTC	CASSTGTSGVNEQFF
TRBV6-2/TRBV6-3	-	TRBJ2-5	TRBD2	TGTGCCAGCAGTTACGCTGGACTAGCGAAACAAGAGACCCAGTACTTC	CASSYAGLAKQETQYF
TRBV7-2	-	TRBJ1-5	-	TGTGCCAGCAGCTTACGGCCAGGGGATCAGCCCCAGCATTTT	CASSLRPGDQPQHF
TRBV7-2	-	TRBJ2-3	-	TGTGCCAGCAGCTTCCTAACCGATACGCAGTATTTT	CASSFLTDTQYF
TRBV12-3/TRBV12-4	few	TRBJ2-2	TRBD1	TGTGCCAGCAGAACACAGGGGACCGGGGAGCTGTTTTTT	CASRTQGTGELFF
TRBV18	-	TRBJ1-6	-	TGTGCCAGCTCCCCTCCGGACAGCCTGCCTAATTCACCCCTCCACTTT	CASSPPDSLPNSPLHF
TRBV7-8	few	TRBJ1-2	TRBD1	TGTGCCAGCAGCGAAGGGACAGACGGGCGCCTCTATGGCTACACCTTC	CASSEGTDGRLYGYTF
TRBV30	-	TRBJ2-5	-	TGTGCCTGGGGCTGGGACTTTCAAGAGACCCAGTACTTC	CAWGWDFQETQYF
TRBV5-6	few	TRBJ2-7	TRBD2	TGTGCCAGCAGTTCCGGGACTATCTACGAGCAGTACTTC	CASSSGTIYEQYF
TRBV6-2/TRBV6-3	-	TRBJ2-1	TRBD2	TGTGCCAGCAGTTACGGACTAGCGGGGAGCCCCCTTGAGCAGTTCTTC	CASSYGLAGSPLEQFF
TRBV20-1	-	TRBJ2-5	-	TGCAGTGCTACATTGACAGGTCAAGAGACCCAGTACTTC	CSATLTGQETQYF
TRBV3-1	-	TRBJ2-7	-	TGTGCCAGCAGCCAACAACCGGGAAGCTCCTACGAGCAGTACTTC	CASSQQPGSSYEQYF
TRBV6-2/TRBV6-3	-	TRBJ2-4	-	TGTGCCAGCAGTCGGACAGCCGTACAAGGAAACATTCAGTACTTC	CASSRTAVQGNIQYF
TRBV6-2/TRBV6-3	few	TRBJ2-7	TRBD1	TGTGCCAGCAGTTACTCGATGGGACAGGGGAAGGTCTACGAGCAGTACTTC	CASSYSMGQGKVYEQYF
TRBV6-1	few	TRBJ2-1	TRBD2	TGTGCCAGCAGTAATAGCGGGAGGGTGTCTGAGCAGTTCTTC	CASSNSGRVSEQFF
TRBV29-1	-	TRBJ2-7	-	TGCAGCGTGGGGGACTGGACCTACGAGCAGTACTTC	CSVGDWTYEQYF
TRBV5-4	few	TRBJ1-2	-	TGTGCCAGCAGCTTCGGAGGGACGGTTTCCTATGGCTACACCTTC	CASSFGGTVSYGYTF
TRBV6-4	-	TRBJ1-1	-	TGTGCCAGCAGCGCCCAAGAGGGCACTGAAGCTTTCTTT	CASSAQEGTEAFF
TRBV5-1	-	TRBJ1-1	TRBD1	TGCGCCAGCAGCTTGTCCGGGACAGCTAACATGAACACTGAAGCTTTCTTT	CASSLSGTANMNTEAFF
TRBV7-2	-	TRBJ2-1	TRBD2	TGTGCCAGCAGCTCGGGACTAGCGGGAGTGAATGAGCAGTTCTTC	CASSSGLAGVNEQFF
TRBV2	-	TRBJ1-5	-	TGTGCCAGCAGTGACGGGGGCGCGGGTCAGCCCCAGCATTTT	CASSDGGAGQPQHF
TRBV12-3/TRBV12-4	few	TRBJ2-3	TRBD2	TGTGCCAGCACCAAGCGGGAGTCTGCAGATACGCAGTATTTT	CASTKRESADTQYF
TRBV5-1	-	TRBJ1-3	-	TGCGCCAGCAGCTCGCGAAGTGGGGTTGGTGGAAACACCATATATTTT	CASSSRSGVGGNTIYF
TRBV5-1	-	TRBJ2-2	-	TGCGCCAGCAGCTCCCGGACAGTTACGAACACCGGGGAGCTGTTTTTT	CASSSRTVTNTGELFF
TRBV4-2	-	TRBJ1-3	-	TGTGCCAGCAGCCAAGATTTACCAGGGACTGGAAACACCATATATTTT	CASSQDLPGTGNTIYF
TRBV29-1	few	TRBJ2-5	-	TGCAGCGTTGTAAGCAGAGCACCCCAAGAGACCCAGTACTTC	CSVVSRAPQETQYF
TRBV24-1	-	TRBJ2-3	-	TGTGCCACCAGTGGGCTAGCGCCAGATACGCAGTATTTT	CATSGLAPDTQYF